This T cell receptor (beta chain) was profiled in a study of glioma-infiltrating T cells. Study as a whole: Dexamethasone exposure before glioma surgery was limited to six or fewer days. About 1 million peripheral T cells were targeted at roughly 4.5- to 10-fold coverage.

V shed 3 bases and J shed 4 bases, with 21 bases lying between them. The CDR3 length is 16 residues. Germline loops: CDR1 DFQATT, CDR2 SNEGSKA (reference sequence). With regard to this clonotype: The antigen remains undetermined.

The iRepertoire nested amplicon-rescue multiplex PCR amplified TCR alpha and beta CDR3s from RNA. Using its own MiXCR run on the multiplex PCR reads, TCRdb lists one record per CDR3 protein. The data hold 300,000 to 450,000 distinct CDR3 sequences, with approximately 42% observed a single time. The study's findings and limits: Very few CDR3 sequences were shared between tissue and blood.

The origin of this receptor is a human donor with low-grade glioma or glioblastoma, undergoing nonglioma brain surgery, or in good health (not recorded which). The chain joins TRBV20-1 to TRBJ1-1, with unresolved D. Sequenced sample: glioma tissue, nonneoplastic brain tissue, or PBMCs (not recorded which). The CDR3 DNA follows: TGCAGTGCTAGTTGGATTAATTGGAGGGCGCCCACTGAAGCTTTCTTT. It yields the protein CSASWINWRAPTEAFF.